This T cell receptor (beta chain) was observed in a study of cytomegalovirus exposure and HLA in healthy donors. The germline gives CDR1 SGHTA, CDR2 FQGNSA. The CDR3 extends over 15 amino acids. V gave up 5 bases and J gave up 4 bases; unmatched junction bases: 4. The study ran its PCR with 60 Vbeta and 13 Jbeta primers. Sequencing used immunoSEQ multiplex PCR; TCRdb keeps in-frame clones, though not all of them. The data hold roughly 120,000 clones, with around 80% observed a single time. Input material: PBMCs. This TCR came from a middle-aged man in good health and CMV-seronegative. This chain connects TRBV7-2 to TRBJ2-1; 11 positions match TRBD2. In DNA, the CDR3 is TGTGCCAGCAGCCCCACTAGCGGGGGTTACAATGAGCAGTTCTTC. This codes for CASSPTSGGYNEQFF.